This TCR beta chain was captured in a study of CD8 T cells in Susac syndrome. Study-wide results and caveats: In total CD8+ repertoires, 15 to 20 Susac-specific public clones were found, and about 5 in CD8+ TEMRA repertoires.

Notes on this clonotype: Its antigen remains unknown.

This CDR3 has 14 residues. The trim removed 5 bases at V and 5 bases at J, leaving 7 bases unmatched. Germline lookup yields CDR1 LNHNV and CDR2 YYDKDF (reference sequence). Reverse transcription of roughly 0.5 to 1 ug RNA was performed with random hexamers. One entry per CDR3 protein results from TCRdb running MiXCR on the immunoSEQ multiplex PCR reads. The sample records 95,000 to 150,000 distinct CDR3 sequences, around 94% being singletons. The sequence was collected from a human donor with Susac syndrome. The chain carries TRBV15 and TRBJ2-7; 9 bases align to TRBD1. The specimen sequenced was CD8+ T cells from PBMCs. This chain's CDR3 is CATSGQGSGHEQYF. Here the CDR3 DNA reads TGTGCCACCAGCGGACAGGGGTCGGGTCACGAGCAGTACTTC. Full variable domain (missing parts from reference TRBV15 and TRBJ2-7): DAMVIQNPRYQVTQFGKPVTLSCSQTLNHNVMYWYQQKSSQAPKLLFHYYDKDFNNEADTPDNFQSRRPNTSFCFLDIRSPGLGDTAMYLCATSGQGSGHEQYFGPGTRLTVT.